This TCR beta chain was captured by sequencing in a study of blood T cell repertoires in COVID-19. For the study at large: Samples of COVID-19 (acute and convalescent) were obtained from the United States, Italy and Spain.

Using immunoSEQ multiplex PCR, the repertoire was profiled, and TCRdb retains in-frame clones only, with some absent. Of 30,000 to 50,000 clones in the sample, around 86% were seen once. The clonotype comes from a man aged 50 to 59 with active or convalescent COVID-19. Input material: peripheral blood.

The CDR3 bases are TGTGCCAGCAGTCCAGTGGGCAGGGGTAATTCACCCCTCCACTTT. As protein: CASSPVGRGNSPLHF. The rearrangement joins TRBV27 to TRBJ1-6, with D perhaps TRBD1 (6 bases). This CDR3 spans 15 amino acids. V lost 5 bases and J lost 6, with 14 bases in between. Germline CDR1 MNHEY, CDR2 SMNVEV (reference sequence).